This paragraph reports one T cell receptor beta chain. The data belong to a study of identifying expanded T cells in peripheral blood. Germline V lookup: CDR1 SNHLY, CDR2 FYNNEI. Trimming removed 5 bases at V and 9 bases at J, with 17 bases between. This CDR3 has 14 residues. Sequencing used immunoSEQ multiplex PCR; TCRdb keeps in-frame clones, though not all of them. The sample holds roughly 100,000 clones, about 89% seen once. The sample comprised blood. The origin of this receptor is a person aged 18 to 70 in good health. The chain is built from TRBV2 and TRBJ1-5; the D gene is possibly TRBD1 (6 bases). CDR3 protein: CASSTPRQDGPQHF. CDR3 sequence (DNA): TGTGCCAGCAGTACTCCCAGACAGGACGGGCCCCAGCATTTT.